The T cell receptor (beta chain) under discussion was sequenced for a study of blood T cell repertoires in COVID-19. Study at large: The study drew acute and convalescent COVID-19 samples from the United States, Italy and Spain. In each case, the material was cDNA or gDNA derived from T cells, B-cell-depleted T cells, or PBMCs.

The CDR3 consists of 14 residues. Germline V gene lookup returns CDR1 SGHRS and CDR2 YFSETQ. The V gene end was trimmed by 3 bases and the J gene end by 7 bases; junction bases not matched to a gene: 5. Original handling: Nucleated cell counts were estimated from reference gene primer amplification. Method: immunoSEQ multiplex PCR; TCRdb's copy keeps in-frame clones and lacks some. For V, J and clone size, that table is used; D and trimming come from the DNA. The profile shows 68,000 or so clones, roughly 91% of them singletons. Seattle's enrolled individuals joined amid active infection and were then monitored longitudinally.

The clonotype comes from a man in his forties with COVID-19, enrolled during active disease. Material for sequencing was peripheral blood. The V call is TRBV5-1, the J call TRBJ2-7; 12 nucleotides match TRBD1. The CDR3 loop is CASSSRDRGLEQYF. The CDR3 nucleotides are TGCGCCAGCAGCTCCCGGGACAGGGGGCTTGAGCAGTACTTC.